The source of this TCR beta chain is a study of regulatory T cells in long-lasting Graves disease (dated by TCRdb to the early 2020s). For the study in its entirety: In the newly diagnosed Graves' disease group, patients had been taking antithyroid drugs for less than 3 months. The study took place in China and was registered as a clinical trial. This study used TCR sequencing and RNA sequencing of peripheral blood to compare persistent Graves' disease patients against newly diagnosed Graves' disease patients. A total of around 35 samples underwent TCR sequencing, from roughly 13 patients with persistent Graves' disease and approximately 20 patients with newly diagnosed Graves' disease.

The meaning of the sample's time point label: newly diagnosed GD, antithyroid drugs for less than 3 months. For both TCR sequencing and RNA sequencing, RNA was extracted from PBMCs in TRIzol. The diagnosis of Graves' disease followed American Thyroid Association guidelines. Patients for the study were recruited at an endocrinology department in Xi'an, China. Each patient gave about 10 milliliters of peripheral blood, collected in an EDTA anticoagulant tube. Ficoll Paque Plus density gradient separation was used to isolate PBMCs, and no additional T cell sorting was done. An Agilent 2100 Bioanalyzer and agarose gel were used to check RNA quality, while a NanoDrop 2000 measured RNA concentration. Library method: multiplex PCR. Sequencing took place on an Illumina HiSeq 4000. To build TCR beta libraries, CDR3 regions were amplified by Arm-PCR using iRepertoire HTBI primers. Gel purification was performed on PCR products prior to sequencing. The study's processing was this. Gene usage analysis of CDR3 amino acid clonotypes relied on the 55 to 80 TRBV and around 14 TRBJ segments identified across samples. Filtered high-quality paired reads were merged into contigs using COPE and FqMerger. BLAST was used to align contigs to IMGT TRBV, TRBD and TRBJ reference genes, and CDR3 was defined according to IMGT. Any clonotype with a frequency above 0.1% was counted as a highly expanded clone. Shannon entropy was used to measure repertoire diversity, and the Gini coefficient was used to measure V-J evenness. A clonotype found in more than one individual was treated as public. TCRdb reran the public reads through fastp at Q25 and MiXCR, keeping productive beta chains. Each CDR3 protein appears once, grouped with its most common genes and DNA. TCRdb, rather than the study authors, made the V and J calls. The sample table lists hundreds of thousands of distinct CDR3 sequences, about 12% of them with a count of one. The top ten constitute about 8.9% of the sample.

Here is what the overall study found, with its caveats: The small sample size was acknowledged by the authors as a limitation that may reduce accuracy. Only the TCR beta chain was sequenced and analyzed. Persistent patients shared more public clonotypes among themselves (around 3,000) than newly diagnosed patients did (approximately 970). Persistent Graves' disease patients showed lower TCR Shannon entropy and fewer highly expanded clones than newly diagnosed patients, suggesting clonal expansion. The study examined only peripheral blood because the primary lesion, thyroid tissue, could not be accessed. Preferential use of TRBV28, TRBJ1-2 and TRBJ2-5 was observed in persistent disease, whereas TRBV20-1 and TRBJ2-1 were favored in newly diagnosed disease.

This clonotype was counted between two and nine times. Its cognate antigen has yet to be identified. An end of the junction does not agree with germline; a read error may underlie this. There are 15 amino acids in the CDR3, from cysteine to phenylalanine inclusive. Only the CDR3 part of the read is kept: 45 bases, read in frame from the first base. CDR1 and CDR2, looked up from the germline V gene, are KGHSH and LQKENI. In addition, the sample was reused for a study of T cells in Graves' hyperthyroidism and ophthalmopathy. Reported in the second study: A patient counted as having stable Graves' hyperthyroidism if no progression to ophthalmopathy occurred over 18 months of follow-up. Hyperthyroidism patients were newly diagnosed, with disease duration under 2 months, and aged 18 to 65 years. Patients with uncontrolled infections, other autoimmune diseases, pregnancy or lactation were excluded. Clinical symptoms, serum thyroxine and TRAb, thyroid ultrasound, and orbital computed tomography formed the basis for the diagnoses. A first-round RT-PCR of the TCR CDR3 used the HTBI primer set with the Qiagen OneStep RT-PCR kit. Blood samples also contained most of the expanded thyroid clonotypes (frequency above 0.001), which suggests that blood repertoires may reflect thyroid immune responses. A model built on a 13 V-J signature distinguished ophthalmopathy from stable hyperthyroidism, reaching over 85% sensitivity and 81% to 83% specificity in cross-validation and 80%/75% in testing. In validation, progression to ophthalmopathy was predicted by the model with 55% to 71% sensitivity and roughly 72% specificity, a median of approximately 6.5 months before onset. A discovery cohort of about 96 patients, 43 with Graves' ophthalmopathy and about 58 with stable Graves' hyperthyroidism, was used to find distinguishing TCR V-J signatures. Whether ophthalmopathy could be predicted prospectively was tested in an independent validation cohort made up of roughly 19 hyperthyroidism patients plus 17 patients who later progressed to ophthalmopathy. For training and testing, the 100 or so patients in the discovery cohort were randomly divided in a 7:3 ratio. Thyroid tissue and blood T-cell repertoires from six or seven Graves' hyperthyroidism patients were also compared in the study. After sampling, hyperthyroidism patients received methimazole starting at 30 mg daily, and ophthalmopathy patients received high-dose intravenous methylprednisolone. Libraries were constructed in a second round of multiplex PCR, after which size selection and purification were performed. Libraries were sequenced paired-end with 100 bp reads on an Illumina HiSeq2000. SOAPnuke was used to process the raw data, removing reads that contained adapters or uncalled bases, had a mean Phred below 15, or lacked an exact match to the constant primer or identifier. High-quality paired reads were merged with COPE v1.2.5, and unique nucleotide sequences were defined as clonotypes. MiTCR v1.1 was used to align the clonotypes against IMGT TRBV, TRBD and TRBJ reference segments. Only V-J combinations with frequency above 0.0001, covering about 99% of repertoires, were analysed. A TCS score was defined as the ratio between F50 (clonal expansion) and ExV (chaos), using BLOSUM62-based TCRdist between CDR3 peptides within each V-J. Welch's t-statistics and random forest reduced just over 500 V-J features to 10 to 15, which were used in a naive Bayes classifier (R e1071). No statistical method was used to set the sample size in advance, and investigators knew the group allocation. TCR Vbeta CDR3 sequencing of around 130 peripheral blood samples (43 ophthalmopathy, 75 hyperthyroidism and approximately 17 progressor patients) is reported in the paper.

Recombination joined TRBV18 with TRBJ2-5; the D gene remains uncertain. This specimen was peripheral blood mononuclear cells (PBMCs), taken at new diagnosis, from a patient treated with antithyroid drugs. The receptor comes from a woman aged 25 to 39 with Graves disease. Donor details come from another sample of the same person, matched by shared clones. The DNA sequence is given as TGTGCCAGCTCTCCACTCCGGGCCGTTAAAGAGACCCAGTACTTC. Its protein reads: CASSPLRAVKETQYF.